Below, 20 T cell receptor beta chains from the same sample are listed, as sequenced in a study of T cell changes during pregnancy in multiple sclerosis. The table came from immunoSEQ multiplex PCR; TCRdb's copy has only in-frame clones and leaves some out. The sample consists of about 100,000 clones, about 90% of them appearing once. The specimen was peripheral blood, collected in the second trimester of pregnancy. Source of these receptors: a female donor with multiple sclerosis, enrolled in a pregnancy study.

The CDR3 sequence is CATKREGTDTQYF. The CDR3 region has the DNA TGCGCCACCAAGCGGGAAGGCACAGATACGCAGTATTTT. This chain joins TRBV5-1 and TRBJ2-3, with 7 bases identical to TRBD2. J was trimmed by 1 base and V by 9 bases; bases with no gene match: 5. The CDR3 is made up of 13 amino acids. CDR1 SGHRS and CDR2 YFSETQ come from the germline V gene.

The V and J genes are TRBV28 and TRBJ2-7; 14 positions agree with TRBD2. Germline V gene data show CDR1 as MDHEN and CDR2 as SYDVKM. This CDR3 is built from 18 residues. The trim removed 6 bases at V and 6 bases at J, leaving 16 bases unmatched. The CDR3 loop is CASRPRLGRLAGGSEQYF. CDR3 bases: TGTGCCAGCAGGCCACGACTAGGGAGACTAGCGGGAGGGAGCGAGCAGTACTTC.

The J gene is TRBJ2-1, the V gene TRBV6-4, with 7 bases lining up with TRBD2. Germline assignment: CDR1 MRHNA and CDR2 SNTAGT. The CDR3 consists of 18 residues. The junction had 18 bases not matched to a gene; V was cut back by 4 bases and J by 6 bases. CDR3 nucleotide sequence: TGTGCCAGCAGTGGGCTTGCTTCCCTCGGGACTAAGCGCAATGAGCAGTTCTTC. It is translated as CASSGLASLGTKRNEQFF.

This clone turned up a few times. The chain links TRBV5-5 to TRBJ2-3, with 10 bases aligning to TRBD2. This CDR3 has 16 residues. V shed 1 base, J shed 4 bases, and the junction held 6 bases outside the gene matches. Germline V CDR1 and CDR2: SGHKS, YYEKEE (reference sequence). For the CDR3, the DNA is TGTGCCAGCAGCTTGTTGCCTAGCGGGAGCGCAGATACGCAGTATTTT. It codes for CASSLLPSGSADTQYF.

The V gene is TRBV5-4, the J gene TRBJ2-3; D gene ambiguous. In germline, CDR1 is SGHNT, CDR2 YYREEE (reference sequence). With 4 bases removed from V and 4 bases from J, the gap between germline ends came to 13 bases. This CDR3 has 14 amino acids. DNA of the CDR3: TGTGCCAGCAGCGTACTATCTCGGGCAGATACGCAGTATTTT. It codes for CASSVLSRADTQYF.

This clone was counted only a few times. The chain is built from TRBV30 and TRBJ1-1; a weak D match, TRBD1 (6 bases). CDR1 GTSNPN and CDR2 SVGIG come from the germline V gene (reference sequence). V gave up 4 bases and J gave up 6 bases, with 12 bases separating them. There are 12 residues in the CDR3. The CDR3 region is CAWTTGFAEAFF. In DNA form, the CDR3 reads TGTGCCTGGACCACAGGGTTCGCTGAAGCTTTCTTT.

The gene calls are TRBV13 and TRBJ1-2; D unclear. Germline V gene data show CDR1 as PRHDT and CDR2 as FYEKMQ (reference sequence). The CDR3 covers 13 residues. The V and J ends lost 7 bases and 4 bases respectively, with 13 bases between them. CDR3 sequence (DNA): TGTGCCAGCACCTCGCGGGGTGGCTATGGCTACACCTTC. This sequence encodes CASTSRGGYGYTF. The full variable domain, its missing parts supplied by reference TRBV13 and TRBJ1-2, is AAGVIQSPRHLIKEKRETATLKCYPIPRHDTVYWYQQGPGQDPQFLISFYEKMQSDKGSIPDRFSAQQFSDYHSELNMSSLELGDSALYFCASTSRGGYGYTFGSGTRLTVV.

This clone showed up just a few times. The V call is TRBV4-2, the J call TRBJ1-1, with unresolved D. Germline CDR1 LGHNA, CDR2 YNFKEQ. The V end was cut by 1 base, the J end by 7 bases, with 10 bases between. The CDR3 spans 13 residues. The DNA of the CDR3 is TGTGCCAGCAGCCAAGCACCAAGAGTTGAAGCTTTCTTT. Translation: CASSQAPRVEAFF.

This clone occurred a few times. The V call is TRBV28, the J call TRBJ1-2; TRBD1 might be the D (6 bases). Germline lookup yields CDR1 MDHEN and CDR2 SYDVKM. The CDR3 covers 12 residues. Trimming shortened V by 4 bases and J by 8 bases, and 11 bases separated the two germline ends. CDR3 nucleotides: TGTGCCAGCAGTTGGGGGCCTGAGGGCTACACCTTC. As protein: CASSWGPEGYTF.

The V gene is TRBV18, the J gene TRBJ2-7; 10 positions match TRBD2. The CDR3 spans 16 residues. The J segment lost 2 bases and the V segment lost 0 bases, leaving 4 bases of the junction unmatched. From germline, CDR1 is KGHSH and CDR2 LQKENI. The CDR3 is CASSPPLAGAAYEQYF. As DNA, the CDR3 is TGTGCCAGCTCACCACCGCTAGCGGGAGCTGCCTACGAGCAGTACTTC. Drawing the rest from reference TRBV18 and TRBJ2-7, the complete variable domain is NAGVMQNPRHLVRRRGQEARLRCSPMKGHSHVYWYRQLPEEGLKFMVYLQKENIIDESGMPKERFSAEFPKEGPSILRIQQVVRGDSAAYFCASSPPLAGAAYEQYFGPGTRLTVT.

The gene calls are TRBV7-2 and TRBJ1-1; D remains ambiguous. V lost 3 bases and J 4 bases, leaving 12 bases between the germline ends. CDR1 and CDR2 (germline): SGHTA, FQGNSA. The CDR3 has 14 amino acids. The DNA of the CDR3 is TGTGCCAGCAGCTTCCCGGGTCTGAGCACTGAAGCTTTCTTT. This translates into CASSFPGLSTEAFF.

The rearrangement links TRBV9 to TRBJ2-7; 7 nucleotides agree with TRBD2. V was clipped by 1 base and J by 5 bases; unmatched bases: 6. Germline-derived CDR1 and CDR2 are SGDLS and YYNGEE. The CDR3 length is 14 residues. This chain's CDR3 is CASSVRGSVDEQYF. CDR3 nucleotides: TGTGCCAGCAGCGTACGCGGGAGTGTCGACGAGCAGTACTTC.

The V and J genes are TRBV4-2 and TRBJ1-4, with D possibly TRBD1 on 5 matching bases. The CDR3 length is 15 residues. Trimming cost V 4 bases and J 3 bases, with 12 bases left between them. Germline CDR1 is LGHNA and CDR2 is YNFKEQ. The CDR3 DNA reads TGTGCCAGCAGCCTGACAGATCCGTCTAATGAAAAACTGTTTTTT. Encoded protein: CASSLTDPSNEKLFF.

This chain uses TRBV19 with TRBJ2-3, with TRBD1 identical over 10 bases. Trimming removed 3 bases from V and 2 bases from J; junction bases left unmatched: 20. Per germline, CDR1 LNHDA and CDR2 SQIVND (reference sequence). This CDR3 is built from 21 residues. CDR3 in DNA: TGTGCCAGTAGTATCACCCGAGAGGGGACAGGGGCCCCAATATTCACAGATACGCAGTATTTT. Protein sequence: CASSITREGTGAPIFTDTQYF.

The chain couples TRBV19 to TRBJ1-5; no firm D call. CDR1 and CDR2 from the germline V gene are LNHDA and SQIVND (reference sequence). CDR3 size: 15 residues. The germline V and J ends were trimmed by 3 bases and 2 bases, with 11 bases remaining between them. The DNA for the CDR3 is TGTGCCAGTAGTATGGGTGAGGCGCGCAATCAGCCCCAGCATTTT. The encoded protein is CASSMGEARNQPQHF.

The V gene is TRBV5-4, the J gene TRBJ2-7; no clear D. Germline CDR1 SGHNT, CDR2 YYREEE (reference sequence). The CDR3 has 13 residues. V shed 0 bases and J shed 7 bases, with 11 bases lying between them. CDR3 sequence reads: CASSLGTADEQYF. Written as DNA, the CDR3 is TGTGCCAGCAGCTTGGGTACCGCGGATGAGCAGTACTTC. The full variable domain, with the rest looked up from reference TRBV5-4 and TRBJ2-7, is ETGVTQSPTHLIKTRGQQVTLRCSSQSGHNTVSWYQQALGQGPQFIFQYYREEENGRGNFPPRFSGLQFPNYSSELNVNALELDDSALYLCASSLGTADEQYFGPGTRLTVT.

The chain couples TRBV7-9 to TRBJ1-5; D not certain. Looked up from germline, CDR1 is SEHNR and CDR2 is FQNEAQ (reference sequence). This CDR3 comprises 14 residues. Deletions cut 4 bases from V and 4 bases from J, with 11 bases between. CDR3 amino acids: CASSSDGANQPQHF. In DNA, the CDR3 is TGTGCCAGCAGCTCAGACGGAGCAAATCAGCCCCAGCATTTT. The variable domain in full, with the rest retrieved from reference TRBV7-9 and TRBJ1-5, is DTGVSQNPRHKITKRGQNVTFRCDPISEHNRLYWYRQTLGQGPEFLTYFQNEAQLEKSRLLSDRFSAERPKGSFSTLEIQRTEQGDSAMYLCASSSDGANQPQHFGDGTRLSIL.

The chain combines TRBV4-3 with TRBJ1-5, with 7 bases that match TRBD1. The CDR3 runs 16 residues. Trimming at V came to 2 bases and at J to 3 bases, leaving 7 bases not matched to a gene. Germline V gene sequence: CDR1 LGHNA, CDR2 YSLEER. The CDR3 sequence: CASSQIRGGVNQPQHF. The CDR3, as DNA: TGCGCCAGCAGCCAAATAAGAGGGGGCGTCAATCAGCCCCAGCATTTT.

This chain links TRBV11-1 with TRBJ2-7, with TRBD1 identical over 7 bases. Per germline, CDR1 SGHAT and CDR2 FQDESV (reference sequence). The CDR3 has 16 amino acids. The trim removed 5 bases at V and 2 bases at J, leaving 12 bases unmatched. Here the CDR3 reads CASSQRQGRGTYEQYF. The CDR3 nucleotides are TGTGCCAGCAGCCAAAGACAGGGACGAGGTACCTACGAGCAGTACTTC.

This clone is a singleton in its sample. CDR3 sequence (DNA): TGTGCCAGCAGCGTCCAAGGGGCAGATACGCAGTATTTT. Its protein product is CASSVQGADTQYF. The rearrangement uses TRBV9 and TRBJ2-3; possibly TRBD1 for D (5 bases). The CDR3 totals 13 residues. Germline V lookup: CDR1 SGDLS, CDR2 YYNGEE. V dropped 2 bases and J dropped 4 bases, with 8 bases sitting between them.